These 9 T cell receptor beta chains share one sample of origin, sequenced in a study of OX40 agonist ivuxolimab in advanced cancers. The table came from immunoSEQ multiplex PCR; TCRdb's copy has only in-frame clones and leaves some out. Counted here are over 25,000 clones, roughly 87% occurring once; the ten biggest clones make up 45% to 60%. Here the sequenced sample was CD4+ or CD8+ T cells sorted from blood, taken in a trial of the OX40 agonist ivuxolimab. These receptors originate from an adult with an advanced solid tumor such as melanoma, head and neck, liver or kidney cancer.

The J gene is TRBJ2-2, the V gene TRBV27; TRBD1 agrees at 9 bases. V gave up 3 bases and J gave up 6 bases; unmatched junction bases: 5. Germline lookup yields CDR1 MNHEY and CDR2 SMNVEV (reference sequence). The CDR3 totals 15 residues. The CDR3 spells CASSLGTGIPGELFF. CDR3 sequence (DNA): TGTGCCAGCAGTTTGGGGACAGGGATCCCCGGGGAGCTGTTTTTT.

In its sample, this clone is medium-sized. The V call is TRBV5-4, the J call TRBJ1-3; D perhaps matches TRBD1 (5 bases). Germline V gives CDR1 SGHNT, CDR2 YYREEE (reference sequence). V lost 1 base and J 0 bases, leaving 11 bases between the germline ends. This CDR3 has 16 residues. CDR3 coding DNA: TGTGCCAGCAGCTTGTGGTCAGGGAGCTCTGGAAACACCATATATTTT. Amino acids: CASSLWSGSSGNTIYF.

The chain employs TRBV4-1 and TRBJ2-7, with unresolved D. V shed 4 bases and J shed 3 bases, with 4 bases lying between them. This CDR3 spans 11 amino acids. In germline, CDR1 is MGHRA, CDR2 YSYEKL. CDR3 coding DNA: TGCGCCAGCAGCCGGTTCTACGAGCAGTACTTC. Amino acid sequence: CASSRFYEQYF.

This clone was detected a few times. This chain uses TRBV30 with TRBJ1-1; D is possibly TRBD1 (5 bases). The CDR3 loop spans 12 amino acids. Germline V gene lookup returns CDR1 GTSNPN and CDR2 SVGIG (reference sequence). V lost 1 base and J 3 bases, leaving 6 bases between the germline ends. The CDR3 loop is CAWSGGDTEAFF. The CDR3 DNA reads TGTGCCTGGAGTGGGGGGGACACTGAAGCTTTCTTT.

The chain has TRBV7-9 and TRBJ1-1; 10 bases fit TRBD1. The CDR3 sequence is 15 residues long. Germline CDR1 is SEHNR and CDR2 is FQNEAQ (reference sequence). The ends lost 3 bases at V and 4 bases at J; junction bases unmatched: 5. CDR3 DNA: TGTGCCAGCAGCTTTTCGACAGGGGGCCGCACTGAAGCTTTCTTT. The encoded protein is CASSFSTGGRTEAFF.

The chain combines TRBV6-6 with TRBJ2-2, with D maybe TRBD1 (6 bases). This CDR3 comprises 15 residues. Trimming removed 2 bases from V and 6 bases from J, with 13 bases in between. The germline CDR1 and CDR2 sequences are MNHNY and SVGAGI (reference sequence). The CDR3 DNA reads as TGTGCCAGCAGTTACGAAACAGGGCTACCCGGGGAGCTGTTTTTT. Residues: CASSYETGLPGELFF.

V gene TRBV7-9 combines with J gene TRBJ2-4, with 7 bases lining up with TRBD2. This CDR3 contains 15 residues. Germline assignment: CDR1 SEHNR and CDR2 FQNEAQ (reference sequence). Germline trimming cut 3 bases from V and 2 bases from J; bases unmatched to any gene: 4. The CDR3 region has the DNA TGTGCCAGCAGCTTCAGCGGGGTGACCAAAAACATTCAGTACTTC. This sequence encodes CASSFSGVTKNIQYF.

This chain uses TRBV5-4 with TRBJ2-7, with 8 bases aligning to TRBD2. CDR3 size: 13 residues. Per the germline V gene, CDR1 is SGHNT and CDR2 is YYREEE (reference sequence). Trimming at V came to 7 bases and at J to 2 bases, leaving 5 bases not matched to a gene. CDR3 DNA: TGTGCCAGCGAAACTAGCGGAACCTACGAGCAGTACTTC. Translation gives CASETSGTYEQYF. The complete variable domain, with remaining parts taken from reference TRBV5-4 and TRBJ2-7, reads ETGVTQSPTHLIKTRGQQVTLRCSSQSGHNTVSWYQQALGQGPQFIFQYYREEENGRGNFPPRFSGLQFPNYSSELNVNALELDDSALYLCASETSGTYEQYFGPGTRLTVT.

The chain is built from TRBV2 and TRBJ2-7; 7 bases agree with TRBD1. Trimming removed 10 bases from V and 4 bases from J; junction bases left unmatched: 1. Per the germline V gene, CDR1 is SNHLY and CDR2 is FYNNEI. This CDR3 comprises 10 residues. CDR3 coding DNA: TGTGCCACAGGGGGATACGAGCAGTACTTC. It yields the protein CATGGYEQYF.